The 20 T cell receptor beta chains below all came from one sample that was sequenced in a study of cytomegalovirus exposure and HLA in healthy donors. The study ran its PCR with 60 Vbeta and 13 Jbeta primers. Method: immunoSEQ multiplex PCR; TCRdb's copy keeps in-frame clones and lacks some. Here the sample spans 100,000 to 150,000 clones, around 81% being singletons. Sequenced: PBMCs. The receptors originated from a woman aged 45-65 years in good health and CMV-seronegative.

The chain is built from TRBV28 and TRBJ1-5; 8 bases are shared with TRBD1. Germline assignment: CDR1 MDHEN and CDR2 SYDVKM. The ends lost 2 bases at V and 0 bases at J; junction bases unmatched: 3. This CDR3 is 16 amino acids long. The CDR3 sequence is CASSLRTGFSNQPQHF. CDR3 in DNA: TGTGCCAGCAGTTTACGGACAGGGTTTAGCAATCAGCCCCAGCATTTT.

In DNA, the CDR3 is TGCGCCAGCAGCTTGGGACAGGGCAAGGGGCAAGAGACCCAGTACTTC. Translation: CASSLGQGKGQETQYF. The chain uses TRBV5-1 and TRBJ2-5, with 7 bases aligning to TRBD1. The CDR3 covers 16 residues. The trim removed 0 bases at V and 2 bases at J, leaving 7 bases unmatched. The V gene's germline CDR1 is SGHRS and CDR2 YFSETQ.

V is TRBV5-4 and J is TRBJ2-5; TRBD2 agrees at 11 bases. Germline trimming cut 4 bases from V and 2 bases from J; bases unmatched to any gene: 13. Germline CDR1 reads SGHNT; CDR2 reads YYREEE (reference sequence). The CDR3 is 18 amino acids. This chain's CDR3 is CASSRSGRGIGGQETQYF. Here the CDR3 DNA reads TGTGCCAGCAGCCGTAGCGGGAGGGGTATAGGGGGGCAAGAGACCCAGTACTTC.

This chain links TRBV5-1 with TRBJ2-5, with TRBD1 matching 7 bases. The CDR3 consists of 16 residues. The germline gives CDR1 SGHRS, CDR2 YFSETQ. With 3 bases clipped from V and 6 bases from J, the junction kept 14 bases outside the gene matches. CDR3 sequence (DNA): TGCGCCAGCAGCTGGGACCGGGACAGTGGAGTAAAGACCCAGTACTTC. Translation gives CASSWDRDSGVKTQYF.

The V and J genes are TRBV19 and TRBJ1-2, with D unresolved. V was clipped by 0 bases and J by 5 bases, with 7 bases between them. The CDR3 is 13 amino acids. Per germline, CDR1 LNHDA and CDR2 SQIVND (reference sequence). This chain's CDR3 is CASSIDGVYGYTF. The DNA for the CDR3 is TGTGCCAGTAGTATAGATGGAGTATATGGCTACACCTTC.

The V and J genes are TRBV5-4 and TRBJ2-7; 12 bases line up with TRBD1. Germline-derived CDR1 and CDR2 are SGHNT and YYREEE (reference sequence). After removal of 3 bases from V and 6 bases from J, the junction contained 7 bases not matched to a gene. CDR3 size: 15 residues. CDR3 DNA sequence: TGTGCCAGCAGCTCACCGGGACAGGGGGCGCGCGAGCAGTACTTC. Translation gives CASSSPGQGAREQYF.

This clone has just a few counts. The chain couples TRBV2 to TRBJ1-2; 8 nucleotides align to TRBD1. The germline V gene has CDR1 SNHLY and CDR2 FYNNEI. V was pared by 5 bases and J by 8 bases, with 4 bases of the junction left unmatched. This CDR3 is 12 amino acids long. CDR3 region: CASSTGGGGYTF. In nucleotides, the CDR3 is TGTGCCAGCAGTACAGGGGGAGGAGGCTACACCTTC.

The table lists this clone with a count of one. The V and J genes are TRBV7-8 and TRBJ2-3, with TRBD2 matching over 9 bases. The ends lost 10 bases at V and 2 bases at J; junction bases unmatched: 7. The germline gives CDR1 SGHVS, CDR2 FQNEAQ. This CDR3 has 14 amino acids. CDR3 DNA sequence: TGTGCCACCTCGGGACTAGCCAACACAGATACGCAGTATTTT. Translation: CATSGLANTDTQYF.

J is TRBJ1-5 and V is TRBV27, with 9 bases matching TRBD1. V shed 5 bases and J 4 bases; nucleotides not matched to a gene: 9. This CDR3 region has 16 residues. Germline V gene sequence: CDR1 MNHEY, CDR2 SMNVEV (reference sequence). The CDR3 loop reads CASSIRGQGWNQPQHF. CDR3 in DNA: TGTGCCAGCAGTATCCGAGGACAGGGGTGGAATCAGCCCCAGCATTTT.

The rearrangement joins TRBV6-1 to TRBJ2-7, with 11 bases lining up with TRBD2. V dropped 1 base and J dropped 7; count of bases not matched to a gene: 3. Germline loops: CDR1 MNHNS, CDR2 SASEGT. This CDR3 comprises 14 residues. The CDR3 sequence: CASSEVPSGREQYF. The CDR3 DNA sequence: TGTGCCAGCAGTGAAGTTCCTAGCGGGAGGGAGCAGTACTTC.

V is TRBV6-1 and J is TRBJ2-1; 8 bases are shared with TRBD2. The CDR3 is 15 amino acids. V lost 6 bases and J lost 2; bases outside the gene matches: 6. Germline V gene lookup returns CDR1 MNHNS and CDR2 SASEGT. CDR3 in DNA: TGTGCCAGCAGGACTAGCGCCTACACCTACAATGAGCAGTTCTTC. Translated, it gives CASRTSAYTYNEQFF.

The CDR3 sequence is CASTARRGAGNQPQHF. CDR3 in DNA: TGTGCCAGCACCGCTAGGAGGGGCGCAGGCAATCAGCCCCAGCATTTT. This chain joins TRBV28 and TRBJ1-5, with D tentatively TRBD1 (5 bases). V was trimmed by 7 bases and J by 2 bases, leaving 18 bases between them. CDR3 length: 16 residues. CDR1 and CDR2 (germline): MDHEN, SYDVKM.

About this clone itself: A junction boundary mismatches the germline segment, possibly from a read error. The chain combines TRBV6-1 with TRBJ1-2; no reliable D call. This CDR3 has 13 amino acids. The V gene's germline CDR1 is MNHNS and CDR2 SASEGT. The DNA of the CDR3 is TGTGCCAGCAGTGAAGCGCGGATCTCTGGCTACCCCTTC. This gives the protein CASSEARISGYPF.

The chain employs TRBV18 and TRBJ2-3, with 8 bases fitting TRBD1. The junction had 6 bases not matched to a gene; V was cut back by 6 bases and J by 1 base. CDR3 length equals 15 residues. From germline, CDR1 is KGHSH and CDR2 LQKENI. CDR3 nucleotides: TGTGCCAGCTCCCCGGGACAGGCGGGCACAGATACGCAGTATTTT. Its translation: CASSPGQAGTDTQYF.

The genes are TRBV4-3 and TRBJ1-2, with D uncertain. The V gene lost 0 bases and the J gene lost 3 bases, with 11 bases spanning the gap. Germline CDR1 is LGHNA and CDR2 is YSLEER. The CDR3 consists of 15 residues. CDR3 bases: TGCGCCAGCAGCCAAGAGCGAGGGTGGGACTATGGCTACACCTTC. This sequence encodes CASSQERGWDYGYTF.

V and J are TRBV20-1 and TRBJ2-5, with a tentative D call TRBD2 (5 bases). CDR3 length equals 11 residues. Germline CDR1 and CDR2: DFQATT and SNEGSKA (reference sequence). Trimming took off 3 bases at V and 5 bases at J, with 7 bases between the two ends. CDR3 region: CSARSGETQYF. CDR3 bases: TGCAGTGCTAGGTCGGGGGAGACCCAGTACTTC.

The V call is TRBV28, the J call TRBJ2-7, with TRBD2 identical over 8 bases. The CDR3 extends over 16 amino acids. V shed 3 bases and J 3 bases; nucleotides not matched to a gene: 10. Germline CDR1 MDHEN, CDR2 SYDVKM. The CDR3 reads CASSFLPAGVSYEQYF. DNA of the CDR3: TGTGCCAGCAGTTTCTTGCCAGCGGGAGTGAGCTACGAGCAGTACTTC. The variable domain in full, with the rest retrieved from reference TRBV28 and TRBJ2-7, is DVKVTQSSRYLVKRTGEKVFLECVQDMDHENMFWYRQDPGLGLRLIYFSYDVKMKEKGDIPEGYSVSREKKERFSLILESASTNQTSMYLCASSFLPAGVSYEQYFGPGTRLTVT.

This clone was seen just once. The J gene is TRBJ1-6, the V gene TRBV27, with unresolved D. With 5 bases removed from V and 10 bases from J, the gap between germline ends came to 12 bases. This CDR3 has 13 amino acids. Germline CDR1 reads MNHEY; CDR2 reads SMNVEV (reference sequence). The CDR3 coding sequence is TGTGCCAGCAGTACCTCAGGATTATCACCCCTCCACTTT. It specifies CASSTSGLSPLHF.

This clone was detected only a few times. This rearrangement joins TRBV28 to TRBJ1-1; 9 positions agree with TRBD1. Per germline, CDR1 MDHEN and CDR2 SYDVKM. The trim removed 4 bases at V and 5 bases at J, leaving 8 bases unmatched. There are 15 residues in the CDR3. Written as DNA, the CDR3 is TGTGCCAGCAGTTCCTCCCACGGACAGGGGACTGAAGCTTTCTTT. Translating gives CASSSSHGQGTEAFF. The entire variable domain, with the rest obtained from reference TRBV28 and TRBJ1-1, is as follows: DVKVTQSSRYLVKRTGEKVFLECVQDMDHENMFWYRQDPGLGLRLIYFSYDVKMKEKGDIPEGYSVSREKKERFSLILESASTNQTSMYLCASSSSHGQGTEAFFGQGTRLTVV.

This clone was observed a handful of times. The rearrangement uses TRBV19 and TRBJ1-4, with a tentative D call TRBD1 (6 bases). V was shortened by 5 bases and J by 7 bases, with 17 bases between the two germline ends. The germline V gene has CDR1 LNHDA and CDR2 SQIVND (reference sequence). CDR3 length equals 15 residues. This CDR3 is CASSSLSLGGEKLFF. CDR3 sequence (DNA): TGTGCCAGTAGTTCCCTCTCCTTAGGGGGTGAAAAACTGTTTTTT.